This T cell receptor beta chain was found in a study of blood T cell repertoires in COVID-19. Study-wide context: PBMCs, B-cell-depleted T cells, or T cells were the source of the cDNA or gDNA that made up the material.

TCRdb's copy holds only in-frame clones and misses some; the assay was immunoSEQ multiplex PCR. Here the sample spans 100,000 to 110,000 clones, roughly nine tenths being singletons. V was clipped by 0 bases and J by 0 bases, with 9 bases between them. This CDR3 spans 15 amino acids. Germline lookup yields CDR1 SGDLS and CDR2 YYNGEE. What was sequenced was peripheral blood. The gene calls are TRBV9 and TRBJ1-2, with a weak D call TRBD1 (6 bases). This receptor was identified in a man aged 30 to 39 in a cohort sampled during active COVID-19. The CDR3 bases are TGTGCCAGCAGCGTAGGGGGGCAAGCTAACTATGGCTACACCTTC. The encoded protein is CASSVGGQANYGYTF.